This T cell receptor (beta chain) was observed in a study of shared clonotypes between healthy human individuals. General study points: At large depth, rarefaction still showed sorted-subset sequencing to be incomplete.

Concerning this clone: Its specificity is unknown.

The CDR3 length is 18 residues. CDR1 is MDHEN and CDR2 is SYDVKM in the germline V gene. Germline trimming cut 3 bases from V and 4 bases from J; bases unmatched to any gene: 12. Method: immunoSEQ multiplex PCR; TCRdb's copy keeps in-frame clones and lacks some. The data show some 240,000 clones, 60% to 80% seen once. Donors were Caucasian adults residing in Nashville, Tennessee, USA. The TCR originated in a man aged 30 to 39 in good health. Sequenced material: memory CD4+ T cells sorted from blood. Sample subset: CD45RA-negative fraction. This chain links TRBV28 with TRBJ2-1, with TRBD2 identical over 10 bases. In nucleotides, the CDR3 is TGTGCCAGCAGTTTCCCCACCCTTAGCGGGAGGATGTACAATGAGCAGTTCTTC. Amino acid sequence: CASSFPTLSGRMYNEQFF.